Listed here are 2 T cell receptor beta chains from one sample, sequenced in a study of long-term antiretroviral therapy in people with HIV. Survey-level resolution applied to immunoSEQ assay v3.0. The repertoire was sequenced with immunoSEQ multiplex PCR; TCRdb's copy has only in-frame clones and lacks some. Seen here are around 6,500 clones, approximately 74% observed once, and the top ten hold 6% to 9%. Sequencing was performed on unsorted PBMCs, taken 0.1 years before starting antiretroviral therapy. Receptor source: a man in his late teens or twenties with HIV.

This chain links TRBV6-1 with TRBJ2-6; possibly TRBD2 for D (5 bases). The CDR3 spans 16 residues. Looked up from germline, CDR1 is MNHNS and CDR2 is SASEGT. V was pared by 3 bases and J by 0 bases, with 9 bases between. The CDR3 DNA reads TGTGCCAGCAGTGAGACGGGGAGCTCTGGGGCCAACGTCCTGACTTTC. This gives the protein CASSETGSSGANVLTF.

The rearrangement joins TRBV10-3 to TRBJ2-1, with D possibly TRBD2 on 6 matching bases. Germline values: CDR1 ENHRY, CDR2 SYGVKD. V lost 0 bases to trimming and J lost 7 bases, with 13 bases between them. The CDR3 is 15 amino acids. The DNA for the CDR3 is TGTGCCATCAGTGAGTCTAGGACTATTTGGAATGAGCAGTTCTTC. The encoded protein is CAISESRTIWNEQFF.